The TCR beta chain under discussion was sequenced for a study of CD8 T cells in Susac syndrome. Random-hexamer reverse transcription was applied to about 0.5 to 1 ug RNA. Amplification of the TCR beta CDR3 was carried out by immunoSEQ multiplex PCR, which spanned a total of 54 Vbeta and 13 Jbeta segments. In TCRdb, the immunoSEQ multiplex PCR reads were re-called with MiXCR into one record per CDR3 protein. The repertoire holds 150,000 to 200,000 distinct CDR3 sequences, about 93% seen once, with under 0.15% in the top ten. Sequencing was done on a sample of CD4+ T cells from PBMCs. The clonotype originates from a human donor in good health.

The CDR3 protein is CASSFPAEGNIQYF. CDR3 nucleotides: TGTGCCAGCAGCTTCCCCGCCGAGGGAAACATTCAGTACTTC. The V call is TRBV5-4, the J call TRBJ2-4; possibly TRBD2 for D (5 bases). CDR1 SGHNT and CDR2 YYREEE come from the germline V gene (reference sequence). Trimming left V 2 bases short and J 6 bases short, with 12 bases between. The CDR3 runs 14 residues.